This TCR beta chain was documented in a study of immune heterogeneity within non-small cell lung tumors. Study-wide results and limits: High-frequency T-cell receptor beta clonotypes differed largely between individual patients. Identical dominant CDR3 beta clonotypes recurred across a patient's tumor sites, together with site-unique high-frequency clones.

Bulk tumor genomic DNA, 600 ng per sample, was the template. Every primary tumor yielded several biopsies, spaced far apart, that were taken during surgery. Patients underwent curative surgery for untreated, newly diagnosed non-small cell lung cancer. Those donating were patients (newly diagnosed with non-small cell lung cancer) who were having surgery with curative intent. Multiplex PCR amplified TCR beta CDR3 with 32 V and 13 J primers. TCRdb processed the multiplex PCR reads anew with MiXCR; each CDR3 protein has one entry. This table holds 12,000 to 15,000 distinct CDR3 sequences, over 25% found once. As regards this clonotype: Its cognate antigen is unknown. Mismatch with germline at one junction end may stem from a read error.

The CDR3 runs 17 residues. This clonotype originated in a woman aged 45-60 years with non-small cell lung cancer. The sequenced sample was lung tumor tissue. This chain uses TRBV12-3 or TRBV12-4 with TRBJ2-7, with D perhaps assigned TRBD1 or TRBD2 (6 bases each). Here the CDR3 DNA reads TGTGCCAGCAGTTCCGTGGGCCGGGGGCCCCACTCCTACGAGAAGTACTTC. Amino acids: CASSSVGRGPHSYEKYF.